This T cell receptor beta chain appears in the sequencing data of a study of blood T cell repertoires in COVID-19. Overall study context: Collection of acute and convalescent COVID-19 samples took place in the United States, Italy and Spain. From T cells, B-cell-depleted T cells, or PBMCs came the material, which was cDNA or gDNA.

CDR1 is SGHRS and CDR2 is YFSETQ in the germline V gene. CDR3 length: 14 amino acids. Trimming pared 2 bases from V and 0 bases from J, leaving 7 bases between. Per the original methods: Reference gene primer amplification gave nucleated cell count estimates. Libraries were prepared by immunoSEQ multiplex PCR; TCRdb keeps only in-frame clonotypes and omits some of them. The DNA was the basis for D and trimming; V, J and clone size are from that table. The repertoire holds about 220,000 clones, with more than 70% as singletons. The sample taken for sequencing was peripheral blood. V usage is TRBV5-1 and J usage is TRBJ2-3; possible D gene TRBD2, 5 bases. The sequence was collected from an elderly woman with acute or convalescent COVID-19. The CDR3 is CASSFTGSTDTQYF. CDR3 DNA sequence: TGCGCCAGCAGCTTTACGGGAAGCACAGATACGCAGTATTTT.